This note documents a single TCR beta chain sequence. No cognate antigen has been identified for it. This specimen comes from a study of cytomegalovirus exposure and HLA in healthy donors (dated by TCRdb to about 2017). Background for the entire study: An earlier analysis of several hundred of the donors reported about 290 Gb of sequence data and 120 million or so unique TCR beta sequences from around 200 million T cells. The study was designed to test whether signatures of past pathogen exposure could be identified by cataloging public T cell receptors. Four to six DR-DQ haplotypes were handled as single units for association and clustering because linkage in the cohort was strong. To study patterns of TCR occurrence, a later analysis re-analyzed previously published TCR beta repertoires from around 700 donors and added high-resolution HLA genotyping. An early release covering about 600 HLA-typed donors comprised approximately 300 gigabases of sequencing data and tens of millions of unique TCR sequences. Among around 400 genotyped donors of the cohort, an average of approximately 200,000 unique TCR beta nucleotide sequences was sequenced per donor, of which 15% to 20% were non-productive. The later analysis used no new phenotypic data to find candidate immune exposures, relying instead on TCR beta sequences and their occurrence across donors. Besides the first cohort of roughly 640 subjects, a separate validation cohort made up of 90 to 150 different subjects was used. Donor age, sex, ethnicity and CMV serostatus were compiled together with the repertoire data. All discovery cohort repertoires had been generated on a single sequencing platform. The number of typed donors differed by locus: roughly 620-640 for A, B, C, DRB1 and DQB1; 500 to 550 for DQA1; around 580 for DPA1; and around 490 for DPB1. In an earlier analysis of a few hundred of the donors, high-throughput TCR beta sequencing was used to judge whether each TCR beta V gene segment behaved as functional or pseudogenic. Genome-wide SNP genotypes for about 60% of the roughly 670 donors were used in a later genetic analysis, which treated that subset as a discovery cohort. The T cell repertoires of roughly 660 subjects were profiled by immunosequencing and related to cytomegalovirus serostatus. Both class I and class II loci were covered by HLA typing, at four-digit resolution. Among the roughly 390 genotyped donors, approximately 82% belonged to the genetic ancestry cluster associated with self-reported Caucasian donors. To predict cytomegalovirus infection status, the study combined high-throughput TCR immunosequencing, statistical association of individual TCRs with disease status, and machine learning. What the authors observed across the whole study: The 87-base-pair reads could not distinguish some IMGT-functional V segments, including TRBV6-2 and TRBV6-3, so those segments were excluded. This cohort had only TCR beta chains sequenced, and the lack of alpha or paired-chain data limited which features could be detected. A total of about 150 TCR beta chains were listed by the study as associated with cytomegalovirus. CMV serostatus was the only immune exposure information available for the cohort. Around 16 rarely observed V segments, including chromosome 9 orphons, were excluded from the earlier analysis of about 610 of the donors because counts were too low. Cytomegalovirus status was reported to be diagnosed by the classifier with high specificity and sensitivity in both the original and validation cohorts. An earlier analysis of approximately 590 of the donors showed that most TCR beta V segments appeared in productive rearrangements either about 90% or about 30% of the time, which broadly matched IMGT annotations. In vitro tests confirmed that a few of the cytomegalovirus-associated TCR beta chains recognize cytomegalovirus antigens. In a later genetic analysis, a missense DCLRE1C variant was associated with V-gene and J-gene trimming of TCR beta chains, and the association was replicated in an independent cohort. At a false discovery rate of 0.05, a later analysis linked under 20,000 TCR beta sequences to specific HLA alleles. The presence/absence analyses assumed that sequencing depth was roughly uniform across donors, and that assumption may not be true. Several of the top co-occurrence clusters appeared to be linked to parvovirus B19, influenza, CMV and Epstein-Barr virus, according to a later analysis. The authors suggested that the approach could potentially be generalized to other disease states and immunological phenotypes. Most TCR sequences were observed very rarely across donors, whereas some public TCRs were present in many individuals. When HLA alleles, especially DR and DQ, strongly co-occurred, attributing TCR associations to individual alleles was difficult. Correlated functional status among segregating V segments might reflect linkage disequilibrium, but an unknown experimental factor could not be ruled out. According to a later genetic analysis, donors in an Asian-associated ancestry cluster had fewer N-insertions in productive TCRs than the approximately 650-donor mean. A cluster of highly shared sequence variants was judged likely to be a technical artifact of the sequencing pipeline. A further reported finding was that TCR beta sequences accurately predicted the HLA-A and HLA-B alleles for most subjects in the first cohort. In a later analysis, HLA-associated TCR beta chains were found to be more clonally expanded and to have lower generation probabilities than equally common non-associated chains. Because some donors lacked HLA typing at each locus, the association tests relied only on the typed subset. A later analysis found that most CMV-associated TCR beta chains appeared HLA-restricted, with HLA associations seemingly driven largely by CMV exposure. In a later analysis, the rate of TCR association differed among HLA loci, with DRB1 alleles having the most associated TCRs and HLA-C alleles having the fewest.

The cohort comprised several hundred healthy bone marrow donors. Cohort members were all nominally healthy when sampled, although unrecorded immune exposures were likely present. The donor was CMV seronegative and belonged to the group of 350 to 400 seronegative cohort members. A peripheral blood sample was collected from each donor, and TCR beta sequencing was performed on peripheral blood mononuclear cells. Genomic DNA extraction from the blood cell samples was performed with the Qiagen DNeasy Blood Extraction Kit. V and J lose 5 bases and 3 bases, and a span of 10 bases separates them. From a lookup of the germline V gene (reference sequence), CDR1 and CDR2 are SEHNR and FQNEAQ. Its CDR3 holds 13 amino acids, cysteine through phenylalanine. Only CDR3 DNA remains: 39 bases, in frame from the first base. The receptor library was made with the immunoSEQ multiplex PCR assay. The multiplex PCR relied on a mix of 60 forward primers for TCR Vbeta segments and 13 reverse primers for TCR Jbeta segments. The CDR3 region of rearranged TCR beta genes was amplified from genomic DNA with a multiplex PCR assay. On the Illumina HiSeq System, the amplified TCR beta libraries were sequenced as 87-base-pair reads. Concerning the study's data processing: In a later analysis, tens of millions of unique TCR beta chains were counted across the 666 repertoires, and around 11 million of these chains were shared by at least two donors. A nearest-neighbor algorithm error-corrected the raw reads and collapsed the reads into unique sequences, merging closely related sequences to remove PCR and sequencing errors. To assign V, D and J gene segments, CDR3 sequences were aligned to IMGT reference sequences. For a sequence to be retained, at least a six-nucleotide match to both a V gene segment and a J gene segment was required. Rearrangements were called productive when the CDR3 lacked stop codons and stayed in frame with V and J; all others were non-productive. Following IMGT convention, CDR3 was defined as the stretch from the second conserved V-encoded cysteine up to the conserved J-encoded phenylalanine. In an earlier analysis of some 550 of the donors, sequences lacking an unambiguous match to a single V gene segment were excluded. In an earlier analysis of around 600 of the donors, V segments were called functional above 56.7% productive rearrangements and were called segregating when the between-donor standard deviation exceeded 5%. A statistical classification framework was built for diagnosing cytomegalovirus status from the catalog of TCR beta chain sequences. In a later analysis, TCR nucleotide sequences were compared against IMGT/GENE-DB human TR gene sequences so that V and J genes could be assigned. Using the TCRdist pipeline, a later analysis assigned CDR3 sequences along with most-parsimonious VDJ recombination scenarios. In a later analysis, each TCR beta chain was defined by its CDR3 amino acid sequence together with its V-gene family, and reads without a unique V-gene family were excluded. As a way to deal with suspected cross-contamination and a sequencing artifact, a later analysis dropped hundreds of nucleotide sequences that were highly shared and had low generation probability. For each public chain, a later analysis derived a clonal expansion index from normalized ranks of inferred template counts within each repertoire. Generation probabilities in a later analysis came from a VDJ recombination model fitted to out-of-frame rearrangements, and those results were checked against IGoR. In a later analysis, hypergeometric tests were used to score TCR-TCR, TCR-HLA and TCR-CMV co-occurrence, with a repertoire-size bias correction applied to TCR pairs. In a later analysis, false discovery rates were estimated by permuting HLA or CMV assignments 20 times. In a later analysis, co-occurring TCRs were grouped using DBSCAN, and TCRdist sequence similarity was added for clustering within HLA-allele-positive subsets. For co-occurrence clustering, repertoires with fewer than 30,000 or more than 120,000 public chains were excluded, along with a handful of repertoires with anomalous nucleotide sharing. TCRdb took this table from immuneACCESS and kept in-frame rearrangements with V and J called. Such tables lack part of the clones; where checked against another copy, unresolved V genes explain under half of the gap, and the rest is unexplained. For V, J and clone size, that table is used; D and trimming come from the DNA. The table for this sample shows about 150,000 clones. The ten largest clones capture around 1.5% of the sample.

The sequence is built from TRBV7-9 and TRBJ1-1; D gene: possibly TRBD1, on 6 matching bases. The clonotype comes from a woman aged 45-65 years in good health and CMV-seronegative. Specimen: PBMCs. Here the CDR3 is given as CASSTGTHTEAFF. The nucleotide sequence is TGTGCCAGCAGCACCGGGACACACACTGAAGCTTTCTTT.